A selection of T cell receptor beta chains follows, all from one sample in a study of radiotherapy plus CTLA-4 blockade in lung cancer. The data were produced by immunoSEQ multiplex PCR, yet TCRdb's version contains in-frame clones alone and is incomplete. This table holds 40,000 or so clones, about 86% found once. The sequences come from peripheral blood, collected from a patient treated with radiotherapy plus ipilimumab. These receptors came from a human donor with non-small cell lung cancer whose response to radiotherapy plus ipilimumab could not be evaluated. Both conserved end residues are part of each CDR3. Each record gives: V gene, J gene, CDR3 protein.

TRBV27	TRBJ1-1	CASTKRDSFNTEAFF
TRBV5-6	TRBJ1-3	CASSFLQGDSGNTIYF
TRBV10-3	TRBJ1-2	CAISSGTDYGYTF
TRBV10-3	TRBJ2-1	CAISKSSTSGGADEQFF
TRBV11-2	TRBJ2-7	CASSLELAGAYEQYF
TRBV7-9	TRBJ2-5	CAGGVETQYF
TRBV2	TRBJ2-2	CASSSLVGGPTGELFF
TRBV7-2	TRBJ1-5	CASSQGQPFNQPQHF
TRBV10-2	TRBJ1-3	CASRNDRVGNTIYF
TRBV27	TRBJ2-1	CASSLSPINEQFF
TRBV11-3	TRBJ2-2	CASSLYGELFF
TRBV11-2	TRBJ1-5	CASSLDLRQPQHF
TRBV5-1	TRBJ2-5	CASSLGRGGPRETQYF
TRBV5-1	TRBJ1-4	CASSPGQGGEKLFF
TRBV28	TRBJ2-1	CASSPLAGGSYNEQFF
TRBV5-8	TRBJ2-5	CASSFGGRETQYF
TRBV18	TRBJ2-3	CASSPLNRGADTQYF
TRBV5-8	TRBJ2-7	CASSSYRGAEQYF
TRBV15	TRBJ2-1	CATSRVGTSAHNEQFF
TRBV19	TRBJ2-5	CASSPGSWETQYF
TRBV29-1	TRBJ1-1	CSVDPMNTEAFF
TRBV27	TRBJ2-7	CASSFVLNSYEQYF
TRBV10-3	TRBJ2-3	CATSTVSTDTQYF
TRBV29-1	TRBJ2-3	CSVGGVTSTDTQYF
TRBV7-6	TRBJ2-1	CASSYGQGVVEQFF
TRBV5-6	TRBJ1-5	CASSSRTTGGNQPQHF
TRBV7-2	TRBJ1-1	CASSPVLNTEAFF
TRBV7-2	TRBJ2-1	CASSLGTSDNEQFF
TRBV7-2	TRBJ1-2	CASSPTGYRLRDYGYTF
TRBV19	TRBJ2-5	CASSMASGGQETQYF
TRBV7-9	TRBJ2-3	CASSLRARERSTDTQYF
TRBV10-1	TRBJ2-7	CASSESSPRQFSEQYF
TRBV19	TRBJ2-1	CASSIPTSGGAGGNEQFF
TRBV5-6	TRBJ2-7	CASRGVGAGSHEQYF
TRBV11-3	TRBJ1-1	CASSSEWGRAFF
TRBV11-3	TRBJ2-1	CASSPGVAGGNEQFF
TRBV5-4	TRBJ2-7	CASSQWTEGTYEQYF
TRBV7-9	TRBJ1-6	CASSPDRDRSPLHF
TRBV19	TRBJ2-1	CASSVDNQREQFF
TRBV19	TRBJ1-1	CATRRGDTEAFF
TRBV2	TRBJ2-1	CASRTGVISYNEQFF
TRBV27	TRBJ1-1	CASSLNTGSVGTEAFF
TRBV6-5	TRBJ1-2	CASSWQGKNYGYTF
TRBV11-2	TRBJ1-2	CASIQTAGLRKEGYTF
TRBV19	TRBJ1-5	CASSIGRGQPQHF
TRBV7-9	TRBJ2-5	CASSLALGSGQETQYF
TRBV18	TRBJ2-2	CASSLTGPMELFF
TRBV5-1	TRBJ2-2	CASSLDGLAANTGELFF
TRBV7-2	TRBJ1-4	CASSLADRVGEKLFF
TRBV19	TRBJ2-7	CASSIDRTSRQYF
TRBV14	TRBJ2-4	CASSQSSGAKNIQYF
TRBV6-6	TRBJ1-1	CASSYKSSSTEAFF
TRBV10-3	TRBJ1-5	CAISRDRTPHQPQHF
TRBV18	TRBJ2-5	CASSVGLAQETQYF
TRBV10-2	TRBJ1-2	CASSERVTSGYTF